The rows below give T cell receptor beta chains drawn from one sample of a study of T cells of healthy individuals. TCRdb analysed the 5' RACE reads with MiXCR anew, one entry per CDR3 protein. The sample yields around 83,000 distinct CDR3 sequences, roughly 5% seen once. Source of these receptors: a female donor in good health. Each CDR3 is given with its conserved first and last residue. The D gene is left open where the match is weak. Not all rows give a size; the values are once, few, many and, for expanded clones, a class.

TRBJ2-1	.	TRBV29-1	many	TGCAGCGTTGCAAAGACTGTCAATGAGCAGTTCTTC	CSVAKTVNEQFF
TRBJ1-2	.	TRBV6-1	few	TGTGCCAGCAGAGAGGGGTCAGTCGAGGGCTACACCTTC	CASREGSVEGYTF
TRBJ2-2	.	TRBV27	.	TGTGCCAGCAGTCCAGAGACCGCGGTGATGGTCACCGGGGAGCTGTTTTTT	CASSPETAVMVTGELFF
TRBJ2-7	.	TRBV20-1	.	TGCAGTGCTAGCCGGGGCGTATCCTACGAGCAGTACTTC	CSASRGVSYEQYF
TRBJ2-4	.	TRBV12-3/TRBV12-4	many	TGTGCCAGCAGTTCGTTGGACATTCAGTACTTC	CASSSLDIQYF
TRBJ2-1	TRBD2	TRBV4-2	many	TGTGCCAGCAGCCAAGGGGATAGCGGGAGTCTCTATGAGCAGTTCTTC	CASSQGDSGSLYEQFF
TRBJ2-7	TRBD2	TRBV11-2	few	TGTGCCAGCAGCTTAGGGGGCGGGAGGCCCACGTTGTACTTC	CASSLGGGRPTLYF
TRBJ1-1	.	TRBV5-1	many	TGCGCCAGCAGCTTAAGGGGAACGGGGGACACTGAAGCTTTCTTT	CASSLRGTGDTEAFF
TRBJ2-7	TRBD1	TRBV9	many	TGTGCCAGCAGCGTAGGCAGGGGGTATTTCTACGAGCAGTACTTC	CASSVGRGYFYEQYF
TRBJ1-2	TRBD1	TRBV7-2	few	TGTGCCAGCAGCCGAGACAGGGTGGCGCTCAAAAACCTCTATGGCTACACCTTC	CASSRDRVALKNLYGYTF
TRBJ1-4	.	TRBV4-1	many	TGCGCCAGCAGCCTAAGAAGCGTCGAGGACATGGCGGTGAAGGAACTGTTTTTT	CASSLRSVEDMAVKELFF
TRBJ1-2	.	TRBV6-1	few	TGTGCCAGTACTCTCCTGTCGGGGGGCAGGATTTATGGCTACACCTTC	CASTLLSGGRIYGYTF
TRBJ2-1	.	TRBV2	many	TGTGCCAGCAGTGATGGGGGGAATGAGCAGTTCTTC	CASSDGGNEQFF
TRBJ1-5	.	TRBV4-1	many	TGCGCCAGCAGCCAAGGGGGTCAGCCCCAGCATTTT	CASSQGGQPQHF
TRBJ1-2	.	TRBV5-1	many	TGCGCCAGCACCATGGGGATTGACGAGGGAGGCTACACCTTC	CASTMGIDEGGYTF
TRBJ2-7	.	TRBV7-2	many	TGTGCCAGCAGGGAAGGAACCTACGAGCAGTACTTC	CASREGTYEQYF
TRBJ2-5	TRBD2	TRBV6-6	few	TGTGCCAGCAGTCAGACTAGCGGGGCCCTCGAGACCCAGTACTTC	CASSQTSGALETQYF
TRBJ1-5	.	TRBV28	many	TGTGCCAGCAGTTTTTGGAATCAGCCCCAGCATTTT	CASSFWNQPQHF
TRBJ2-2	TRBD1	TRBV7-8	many	TGTGCCAGCAGCCAACGACAGGGGCAGAACACCGGGGAGCTGTTTTTT	CASSQRQGQNTGELFF
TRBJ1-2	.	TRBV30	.	TGTGCCTGGAGTGTCACCTATCCGACGGGTTATGGCTACACCTTC	CAWSVTYPTGYGYTF
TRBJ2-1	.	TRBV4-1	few	TGCGCCAGCAGCCAGGCCCCCGGGGCGGGCGGTCAAAATGAGCAGTTCTTC	CASSQAPGAGGQNEQFF
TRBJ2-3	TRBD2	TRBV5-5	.	TGTGCCAGCAGCTGGCGAGTCTTTCTGGATAGCGGGAGTCCAGATACGCAGTATTTT	CASSWRVFLDSGSPDTQYF
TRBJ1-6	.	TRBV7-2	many	TGTGCCAGCAGCAATCTGGGGGGTCCGAATTCACCCCTCCACTTT	CASSNLGGPNSPLHF
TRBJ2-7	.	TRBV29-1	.	TGCAGCGTTGCCCCTACTCCGGGAGAGCAGTACTTC	CSVAPTPGEQYF
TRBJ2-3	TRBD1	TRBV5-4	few	TGTGCCAGCAGCTCGGGCAGGGGGAGCACAGATACGCAGTATTTT	CASSSGRGSTDTQYF
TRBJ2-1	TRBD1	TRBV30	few	TGTGCCGGGGAGACAGGGTACAATGAGCAGTTCTTC	CAGETGYNEQFF
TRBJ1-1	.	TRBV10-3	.	TGTGCCATCAGTGAAAGGGGTGGTCGGACTGAAGCTTTCTTT	CAISERGGRTEAFF
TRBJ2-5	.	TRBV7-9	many	TGTGCCAGTTGGGCCTGGGAGACCCAGTACTTC	CASWAWETQYF
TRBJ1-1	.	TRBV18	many	TGTGCCAGCTCACTACAGGACAAGAACACTGAAGCTTTCTTT	CASSLQDKNTEAFF
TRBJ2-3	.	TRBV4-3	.	TGCGCCAGCAGCCAAGACCCCCCCGCGGCTAGCACAGATACGCAGTATTTT	CASSQDPPAASTDTQYF
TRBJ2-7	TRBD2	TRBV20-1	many	TGCAGTGCTAGAGATACGGATAGCGGGAGTACCAACGAGCAGTACTTC	CSARDTDSGSTNEQYF
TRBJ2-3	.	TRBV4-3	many	TGCGCCAGCAGCCAAGATAATTTCCCTGGCAGGGTAGATACGCAGTATTTT	CASSQDNFPGRVDTQYF
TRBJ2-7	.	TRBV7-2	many	TGTGCCAGCAGCTTAGTTCTAGGCGAGCAGTACTTC	CASSLVLGEQYF
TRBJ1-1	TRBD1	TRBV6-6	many	TGTGCCAGCAGTTACACAGGGGTCATGAACACTGAAGCTTTCTTT	CASSYTGVMNTEAFF
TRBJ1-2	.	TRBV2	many	TGTGCCAGTCAGGGAAAGGCGACCGGCTACACCTTC	CASQGKATGYTF
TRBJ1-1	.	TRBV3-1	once	TGTGCCAGCAGCCGTAATACAGCGAACACTGAAGCTTTCTTT	CASSRNTANTEAFF
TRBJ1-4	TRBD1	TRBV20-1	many	TGCAGTGCTGAACAGGGGGCCGGGAGGTTTTTT	CSAEQGAGRFF
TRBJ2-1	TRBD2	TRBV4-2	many	TGTGCCAGCAGCCTAAAACGCACCGGGACTAGCGGCTACAATGAGCAGTTCTTC	CASSLKRTGTSGYNEQFF
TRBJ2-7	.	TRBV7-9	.	TGTGCCAGCAGCTACATTGACTTGGACGAGCAGTACTTC	CASSYIDLDEQYF
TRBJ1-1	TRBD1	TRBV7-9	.	TGTGCCAGCAGCGCCCGACAGGGAATGAACACTGAAGCTTTCTTT	CASSARQGMNTEAFF
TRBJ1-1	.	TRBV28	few	TGTGCCAGCACCTCGCCTCAGCGAATGAACACTGAAGCTTTCTTT	CASTSPQRMNTEAFF
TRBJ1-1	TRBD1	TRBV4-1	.	TGCGCCAGCAGCCTCCCGGGACAGAGAACTGAAGCTTTCTTT	CASSLPGQRTEAFF
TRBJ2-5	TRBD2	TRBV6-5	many	TGTGCCAGCAGTGGCGCTAGCGGGAGGGCCGGGCAAGAGACCCAGTACTTC	CASSGASGRAGQETQYF
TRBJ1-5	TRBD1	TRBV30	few	TGTGCCTGGAGTGTACAGGGGGATGAGCCCCAGCATTTT	CAWSVQGDEPQHF
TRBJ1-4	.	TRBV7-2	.	TGTGCCAGCAGCCATGATAACGGCTTACTGTTTTTT	CASSHDNGLLFF
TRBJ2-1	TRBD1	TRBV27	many	TGTGCCAGCAGTCTCAGGGGGCGGTGGGGCGAGCAGTTCTTC	CASSLRGRWGEQFF
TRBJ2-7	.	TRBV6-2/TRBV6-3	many	TGTGCCAGCAGTTTGAACGGTTGGGAGCAGTACTTC	CASSLNGWEQYF
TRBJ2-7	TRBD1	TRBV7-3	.	TGTGCCAGCAGCTTAGGGACAGGGGGGCAGTACTTC	CASSLGTGGQYF
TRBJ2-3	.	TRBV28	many	TGTGCCAGCAGTCCCTCCGGGCTGGCCTCCACAGATACGCAGTATTTT	CASSPSGLASTDTQYF
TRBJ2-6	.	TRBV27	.	TGTGCCAGCAGCCCCGACAGAGACTCTGGGGCCAACGTCCTGACTTTC	CASSPDRDSGANVLTF
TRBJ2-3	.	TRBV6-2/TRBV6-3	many	TGTGCCAGCAAACGTGGTCCGGGCACAGATACGCAGTATTTT	CASKRGPGTDTQYF
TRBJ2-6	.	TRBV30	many	TGTGCCTGTAGGGGGAAAGTTTCTGGGGCCAACGTCCTGACTTTC	CACRGKVSGANVLTF
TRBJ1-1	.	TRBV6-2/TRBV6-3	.	TGTGCCAGCAGTTTACAGGTCCAGAACACTGAAGCTTTCTTT	CASSLQVQNTEAFF
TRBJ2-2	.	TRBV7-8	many	TGTGCCAGCAGTCGAGGGGGGGACGGGGAGCTGTTTTTT	CASSRGGDGELFF
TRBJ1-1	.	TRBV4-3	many	TGCGCCAGCAGCCAAGATCGGCAGGGGCCCCTATCAAAAGCTTTCTTT	CASSQDRQGPLSKAFF